Described below is a single T cell receptor beta chain sequence and its context. The data were taken from a study of beta chain features in type 1 diabetes. Sequenced material consisted of expressed TCRB transcripts (all of the isolated RNA was reverse transcribed). Data came from immunoSEQ multiplex PCR; TCRdb stores just in-frame clones and leaves some out. The sample contains under 300,000 clones, 27% of which appear only once. The V gene's germline CDR1 is SGHRS and CDR2 YFSETQ. The CDR3 length is 15 residues. Losses at the gene ends were 8 bases for V and 4 bases for J; bases not matched to a gene: 14.

The sample comprised central memory CD4+ T cells from blood. This chain uses TRBV5-1 with TRBJ2-5, with 7 positions matching TRBD1. The TCR was taken from a young man in good health. CDR3 DNA sequence: TGCGCCAGTGGTATCGCAACAGGGGTTGGAGAGACCCAGTACTTC. It codes for CASGIATGVGETQYF.